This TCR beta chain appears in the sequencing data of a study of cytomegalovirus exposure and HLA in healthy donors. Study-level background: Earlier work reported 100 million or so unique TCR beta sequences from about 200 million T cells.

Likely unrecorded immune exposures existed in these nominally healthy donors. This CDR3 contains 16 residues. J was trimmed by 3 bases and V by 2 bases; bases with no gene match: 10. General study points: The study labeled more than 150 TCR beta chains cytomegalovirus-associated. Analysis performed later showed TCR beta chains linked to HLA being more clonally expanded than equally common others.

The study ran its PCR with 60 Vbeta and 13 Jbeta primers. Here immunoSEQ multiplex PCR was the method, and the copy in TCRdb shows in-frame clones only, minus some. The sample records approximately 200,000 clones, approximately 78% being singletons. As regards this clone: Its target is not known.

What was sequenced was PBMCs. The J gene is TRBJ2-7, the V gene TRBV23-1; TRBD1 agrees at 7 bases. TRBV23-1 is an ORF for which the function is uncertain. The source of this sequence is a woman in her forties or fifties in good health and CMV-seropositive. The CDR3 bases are TGCGCCAGCAGTCAACCGAGGACAGGATTGGGCTACGAGCAGTACTTC. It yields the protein CASSQPRTGLGYEQYF.